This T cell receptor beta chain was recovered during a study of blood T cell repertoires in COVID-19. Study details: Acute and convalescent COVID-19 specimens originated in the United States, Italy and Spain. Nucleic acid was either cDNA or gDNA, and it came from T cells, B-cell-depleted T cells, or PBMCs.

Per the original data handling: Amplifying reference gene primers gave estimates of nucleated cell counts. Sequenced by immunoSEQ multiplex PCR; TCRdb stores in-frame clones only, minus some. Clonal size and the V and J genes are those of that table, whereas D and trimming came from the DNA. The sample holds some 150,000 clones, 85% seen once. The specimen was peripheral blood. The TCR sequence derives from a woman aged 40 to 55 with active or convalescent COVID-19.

This chain's CDR3 is CSVGSSTGAYGYTF. CDR3 DNA sequence: TGCAGCGTTGGTTCATCGACAGGCGCTTATGGCTACACCTTC. The chain links TRBV29-1 to TRBJ1-2; D is possibly TRBD1 (6 bases). V was pared by 4 bases and J by 5 bases, with 17 bases between. The CDR3 has 14 amino acids. From germline, CDR1 is SQVTM and CDR2 ANQGSEA.